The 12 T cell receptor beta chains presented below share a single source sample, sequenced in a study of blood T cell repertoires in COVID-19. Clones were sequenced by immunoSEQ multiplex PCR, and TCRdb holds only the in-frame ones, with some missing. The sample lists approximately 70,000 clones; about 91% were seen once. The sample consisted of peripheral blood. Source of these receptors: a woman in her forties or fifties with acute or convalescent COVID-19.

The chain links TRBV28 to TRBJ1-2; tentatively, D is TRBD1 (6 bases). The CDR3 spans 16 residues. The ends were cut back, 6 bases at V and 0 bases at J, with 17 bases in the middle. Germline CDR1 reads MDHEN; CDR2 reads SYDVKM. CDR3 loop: CASSRYGGDPNYGYTF. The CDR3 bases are TGTGCCAGCAGCCGATATGGGGGCGACCCTAACTATGGCTACACCTTC.

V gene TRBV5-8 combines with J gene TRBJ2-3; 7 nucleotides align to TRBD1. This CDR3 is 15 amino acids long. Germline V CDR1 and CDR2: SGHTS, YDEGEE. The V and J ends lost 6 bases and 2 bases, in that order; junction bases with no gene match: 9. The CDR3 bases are TGTGCCAGCACCTCCCGAGGGGGCGTCACAGATACGCAGTATTTT. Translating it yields CASTSRGGVTDTQYF.

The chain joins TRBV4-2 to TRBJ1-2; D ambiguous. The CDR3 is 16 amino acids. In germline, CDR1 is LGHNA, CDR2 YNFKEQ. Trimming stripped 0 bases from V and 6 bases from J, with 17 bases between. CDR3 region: CASSQDTNTEGNGYTF. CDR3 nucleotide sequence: TGTGCCAGCAGCCAAGATACCAACACCGAGGGAAATGGCTACACCTTC.

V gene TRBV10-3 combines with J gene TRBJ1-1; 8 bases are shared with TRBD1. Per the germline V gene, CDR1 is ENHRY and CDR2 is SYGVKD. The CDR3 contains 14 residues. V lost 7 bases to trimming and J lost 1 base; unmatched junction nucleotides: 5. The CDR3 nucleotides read TGTGCCATCAACGGACAGGGCCCGAACACTGAAGCTTTCTTT. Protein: CAINGQGPNTEAFF.

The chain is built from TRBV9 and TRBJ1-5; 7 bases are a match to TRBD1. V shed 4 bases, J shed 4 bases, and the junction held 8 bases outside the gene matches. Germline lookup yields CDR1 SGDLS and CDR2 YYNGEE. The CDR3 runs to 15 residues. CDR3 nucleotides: TGTGCCAGCAGCCAATCAACAGGGGTTAATCAGCCCCAGCATTTT. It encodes CASSQSTGVNQPQHF.

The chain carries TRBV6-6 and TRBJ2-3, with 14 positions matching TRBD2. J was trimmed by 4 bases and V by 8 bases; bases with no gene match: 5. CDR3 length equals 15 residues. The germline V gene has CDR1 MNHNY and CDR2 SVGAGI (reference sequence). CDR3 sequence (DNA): TGTGCCAGCCGGACTAGCGGGAGGAGTTCAGATACGCAGTATTTT. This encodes CASRTSGRSSDTQYF.

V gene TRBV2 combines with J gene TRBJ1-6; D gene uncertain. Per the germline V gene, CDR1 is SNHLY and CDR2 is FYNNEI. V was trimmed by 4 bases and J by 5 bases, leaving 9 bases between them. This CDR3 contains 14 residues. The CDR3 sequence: CASSGGRNNSPLHF. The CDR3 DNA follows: TGTGCCAGCAGTGGCGGGCGAAATAATTCACCCCTCCACTTT.

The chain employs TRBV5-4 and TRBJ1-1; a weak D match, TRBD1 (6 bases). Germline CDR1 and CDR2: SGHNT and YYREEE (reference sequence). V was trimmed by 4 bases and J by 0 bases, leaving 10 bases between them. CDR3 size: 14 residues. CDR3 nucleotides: TGTGCCAGCAGCAAGAACAGGGTGAACACTGAAGCTTTCTTT. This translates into CASSKNRVNTEAFF.

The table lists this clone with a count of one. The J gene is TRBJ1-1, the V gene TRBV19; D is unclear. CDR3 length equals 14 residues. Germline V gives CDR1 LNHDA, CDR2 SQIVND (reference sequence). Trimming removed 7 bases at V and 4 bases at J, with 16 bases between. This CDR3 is CASMRESTFTEAFF. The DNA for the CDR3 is TGTGCCAGTATGAGGGAGTCCACGTTCACTGAAGCTTTCTTT.

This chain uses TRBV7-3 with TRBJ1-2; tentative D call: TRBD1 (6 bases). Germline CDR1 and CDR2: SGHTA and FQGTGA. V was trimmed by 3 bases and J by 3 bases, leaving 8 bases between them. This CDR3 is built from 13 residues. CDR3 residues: CASSFGQYYGYTF. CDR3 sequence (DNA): TGTGCCAGCAGCTTCGGACAGTACTATGGCTACACCTTC. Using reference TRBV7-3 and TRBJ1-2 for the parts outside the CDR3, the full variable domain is GAGVSQTPSNKVTEKGKYVELRCDPISGHTALYWYRQSLGQGPEFLIYFQGTGAADDSGLPNDRFFAVRPEGSVSTLKIQRTERGDSAVYLCASSFGQYYGYTFGSGTRLTVV.

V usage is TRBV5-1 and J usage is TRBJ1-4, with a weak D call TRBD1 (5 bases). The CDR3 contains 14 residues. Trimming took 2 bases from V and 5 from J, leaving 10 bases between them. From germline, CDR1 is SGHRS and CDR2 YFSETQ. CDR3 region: CASSFDSLNEKLFF. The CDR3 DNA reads TGCGCCAGCAGCTTTGACAGTCTAAATGAAAAACTGTTTTTT.

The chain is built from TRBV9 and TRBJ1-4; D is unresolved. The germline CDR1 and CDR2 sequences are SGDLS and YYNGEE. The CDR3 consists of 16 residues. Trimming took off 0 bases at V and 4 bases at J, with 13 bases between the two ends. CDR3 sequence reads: CASSVGSGLNNEKLFF. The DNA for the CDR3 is TGTGCCAGCAGCGTAGGGTCAGGACTCAATAATGAAAAACTGTTTTTT.